This T cell receptor (beta chain) was profiled in a study of T cell changes during pregnancy in multiple sclerosis (dated by TCRdb to about 2019). Concerning the study at large: In women with multiple sclerosis, the researchers looked at how the T cell repertoire shifted as pregnancy progressed.

Comments on this clone: Its antigen is unknown. No clone much larger than this one lies a single base away; base qualities are absent.

The library was generated by the immunoSEQ multiplex PCR assay. TCRdb's version of the immuneACCESS table is confined to in-frame rearrangements and falls short of the full clone set. An unresolved V gene accounts for under half of the shortfall where checked; the remainder is of unknown origin. This sample lists approximately 58,000 clones; around 93% were detected once. More than 0.15% of the sample is taken by the ten largest. V lost 5 bases and J lost 3 bases, and the count of bases not matched to a germline gene is 6. The germline V gene gives CDR1 as SGHNT and CDR2 as YENEEA. The CDR3 covers 15 residues, taking in both the cysteine and the phenylalanine. Only the CDR3 region is kept as DNA, spanning 45 bases read in frame from base 1.

This clonotype was obtained from a female donor in good health, enrolled as a control in a pregnancy study. Source: CD4+ T cells from peripheral blood mononuclear cells, taken after pregnancy. The sequence joins TRBV11-3 to TRBJ2-7; the junction holds 11 bases that match TRBD1. CDR3 sequence: CASSPGQGVSYEQYF. DNA sequence: TGTGCCAGCAGCCCGGGACAGGGGGTAAGCTACGAGCAGTACTTC.